This entry features one TCR beta chain sequence. CDR1 SEHNR and CDR2 FQNEAQ come from the germline V gene (reference sequence). The CDR3 is 16 residues long. J was trimmed by 4 bases and V by 5 bases; bases with no gene match: 11. Histologic diagnosis was independently verified by two lung pathologists. Profiled with immunoSEQ multiplex PCR; TCRdb holds only in-frame clones, not every one. This table holds 8,500 to 14,000 clones, more than 60% found once. This sample is drawn from a study of immune evolution from preneoplasia to lung adenocarcinoma. Study as a whole: HLA loss of heterozygosity: under 7.5% AIS, about 15% MIA, around 33% ADC, none AAH.

This receptor was taken from a person aged 60-80 years with lung adenocarcinoma. Sequences were obtained from FFPE minimally invasive lung adenocarcinoma tissue. The chain joins TRBV7-9 to TRBJ1-3; 7 bases are shared with TRBD1. CDR3: CASSPITTGSGNTIYF. The CDR3, as DNA: TGTGCCAGCAGCCCAATAACGACAGGGTCCGGAAACACCATATATTTT.